This is a list of T cell receptor beta chains from one sample in a study of T-cell reconstitution after alpha-beta-depleted transplantation in children. TCRdb reanalysed the PCR reads using MiXCR and keeps one entry per CDR3 protein. This table has about 300,000 distinct CDR3 sequences, over 9% appearing once. Here the sequenced sample was PBMCs, taken before TCRalphabeta/CD19-depleted stem cell transplant. These receptors all come from a boy under two years old with acute myeloid leukemia, due to receive a stem cell transplant. Both conserved end residues are part of each CDR3. The order of the fields is CDR3 protein, J gene, V gene.

CASSPEIQAGEADTQYF | TRBJ2-3 | TRBV27
CASSYGTGESEQYF | TRBJ2-7 | TRBV6-5
CASSWTGLSGNTIYF | TRBJ1-3 | TRBV12-3/TRBV12-4
CASSFNQGNQPQHF | TRBJ1-5 | TRBV28
CASSVGGPSFEQYF | TRBJ2-7 | TRBV9
CASSPNPDRVHGIEQFF | TRBJ2-1 | TRBV3-1
CSVGGTGSGYTF | TRBJ1-2 | TRBV29-1
CASTVGKREATNTGELFF | TRBJ2-2 | TRBV4-2
CAITTGTENTEAFF | TRBJ1-1 | TRBV10-3
CATSDPGTLHGQFF | TRBJ2-1 | TRBV24-1
CSARVDGPNSPLHF | TRBJ1-6 | TRBV20-1
CSVGSGTVNYGYTF | TRBJ1-2 | TRBV29-1
CATSRQGPSREQYF | TRBJ2-7 | TRBV15
CASSPATGGYTEAFF | TRBJ1-1 | TRBV18
CASSQEGRLPPSPPLSYEQYF | TRBJ2-7 | TRBV3-1
CSAPGGSSYEQYF | TRBJ2-7 | TRBV20-1
CASAWDFQYF | TRBJ2-5 | TRBV14
CASSFPRLAGSHNEQFF | TRBJ2-1 | TRBV12-3/TRBV12-4
CASSFGLLGTQYF | TRBJ2-5 | TRBV7-2
CSVGTGNQPQHF | TRBJ1-5 | TRBV29-1
CSVERAGLAGDYEQFF | TRBJ2-1 | TRBV29-1
CASSSRSPEAFF | TRBJ1-1 | TRBV12-3/TRBV12-4
CASSLYGTGVQETQYF | TRBJ2-5 | TRBV12-3/TRBV12-4
CASSLGTFYEQYF | TRBJ2-7 | TRBV5-1
CASSLEATDTQYF | TRBJ2-3 | TRBV5-1
CASSPRGGETQYF | TRBJ2-5 | TRBV7-7
CASSSCSGEWSYEQYF | TRBJ2-7 | TRBV5-5
CASSFVGRTGTYEQYF | TRBJ2-7 | TRBV13
CASSLNLNPSYEQYF | TRBJ2-7 | TRBV5-1